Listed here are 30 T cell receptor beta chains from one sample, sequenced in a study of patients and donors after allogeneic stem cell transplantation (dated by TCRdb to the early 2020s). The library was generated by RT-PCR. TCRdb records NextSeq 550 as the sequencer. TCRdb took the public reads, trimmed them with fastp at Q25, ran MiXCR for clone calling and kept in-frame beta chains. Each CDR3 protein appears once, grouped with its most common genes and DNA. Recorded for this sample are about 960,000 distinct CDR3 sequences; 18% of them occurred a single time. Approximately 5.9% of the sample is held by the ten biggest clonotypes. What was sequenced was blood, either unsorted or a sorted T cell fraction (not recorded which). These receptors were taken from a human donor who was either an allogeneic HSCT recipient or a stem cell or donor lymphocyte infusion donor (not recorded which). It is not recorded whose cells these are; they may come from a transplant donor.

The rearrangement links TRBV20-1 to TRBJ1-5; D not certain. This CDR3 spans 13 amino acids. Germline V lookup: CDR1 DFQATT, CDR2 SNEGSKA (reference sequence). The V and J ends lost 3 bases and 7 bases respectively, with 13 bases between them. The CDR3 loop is CSARGAGGQPQHF. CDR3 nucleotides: TGCAGTGCTAGGGGCGCGGGCGGACAGCCCCAGCATTTT.

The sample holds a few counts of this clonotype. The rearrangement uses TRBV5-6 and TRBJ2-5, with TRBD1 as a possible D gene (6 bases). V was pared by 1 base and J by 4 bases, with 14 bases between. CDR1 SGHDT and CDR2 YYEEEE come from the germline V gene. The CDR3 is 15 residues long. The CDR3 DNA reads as TGTGCCAGCAGCTTGCGTAACAGGGTTGGAGAGACCCAGTACTTC. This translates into CASSLRNRVGETQYF.

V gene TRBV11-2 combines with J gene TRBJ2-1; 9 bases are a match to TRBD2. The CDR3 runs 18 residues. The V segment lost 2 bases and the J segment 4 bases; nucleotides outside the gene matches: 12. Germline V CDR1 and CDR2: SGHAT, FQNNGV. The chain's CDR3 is CASSLMFSTSGLYNEQFF. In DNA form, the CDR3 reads TGTGCCAGCAGCTTAATGTTTTCGACTAGCGGACTGTACAATGAGCAGTTCTTC.

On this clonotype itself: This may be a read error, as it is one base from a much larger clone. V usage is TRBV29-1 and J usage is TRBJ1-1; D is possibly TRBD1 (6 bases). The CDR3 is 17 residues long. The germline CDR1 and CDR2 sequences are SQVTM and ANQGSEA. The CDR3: CSVSGGGQGASDTEAIF. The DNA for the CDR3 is TGCAGCGTTTCCGGAGGGGGGCAGGGCGCTTCGGACACTGAAGCTATCTTT.

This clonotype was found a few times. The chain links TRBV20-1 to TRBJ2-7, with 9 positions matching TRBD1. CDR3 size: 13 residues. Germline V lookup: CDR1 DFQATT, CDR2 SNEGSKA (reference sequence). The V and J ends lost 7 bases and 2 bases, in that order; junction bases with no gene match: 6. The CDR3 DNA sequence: TGCAGTGTTTGGGACAGGGACACCTACGAGCAGTACTTC. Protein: CSVWDRDTYEQYF.

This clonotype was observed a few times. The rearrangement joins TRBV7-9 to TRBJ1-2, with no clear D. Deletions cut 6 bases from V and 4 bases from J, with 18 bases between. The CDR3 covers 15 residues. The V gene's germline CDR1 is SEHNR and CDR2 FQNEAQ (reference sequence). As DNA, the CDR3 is TGTGCCAGCAGGTCCCTTGGCCGAGAGTTCTATGGCTACACCTTC. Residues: CASRSLGREFYGYTF.

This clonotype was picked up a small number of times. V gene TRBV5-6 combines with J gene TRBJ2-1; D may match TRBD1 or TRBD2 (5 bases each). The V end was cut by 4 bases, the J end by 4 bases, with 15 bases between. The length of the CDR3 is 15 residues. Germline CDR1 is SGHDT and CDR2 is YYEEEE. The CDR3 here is CASSDRDRLYNEQFF. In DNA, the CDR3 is TGTGCCAGCAGCGACCGGGACCGGCTTTACAATGAGCAGTTCTTC.

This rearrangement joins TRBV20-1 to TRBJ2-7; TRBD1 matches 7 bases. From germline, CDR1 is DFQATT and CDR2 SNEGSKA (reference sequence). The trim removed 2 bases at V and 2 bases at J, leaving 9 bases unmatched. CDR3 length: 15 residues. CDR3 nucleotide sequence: TGCAGTGCTAGATTAACAGGGGCAGGCCCCTACGAGCAGTACTTC. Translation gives CSARLTGAGPYEQYF.

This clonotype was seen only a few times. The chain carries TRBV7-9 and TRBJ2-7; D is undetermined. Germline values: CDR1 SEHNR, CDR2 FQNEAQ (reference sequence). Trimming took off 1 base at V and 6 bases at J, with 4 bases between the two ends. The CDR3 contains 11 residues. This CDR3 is CASSLETEQYF. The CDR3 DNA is TGTGCCAGCAGCTTAGAGACCGAGCAGTACTTC.

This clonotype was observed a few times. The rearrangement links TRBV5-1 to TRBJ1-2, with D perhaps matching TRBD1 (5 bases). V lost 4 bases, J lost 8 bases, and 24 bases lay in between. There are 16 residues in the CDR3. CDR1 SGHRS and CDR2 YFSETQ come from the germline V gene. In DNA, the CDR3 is TGCGCCAGCAGCCCATGGGACTCCGGCCCCTTGGAGGGCTACACCTTC. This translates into CASSPWDSGPLEGYTF.

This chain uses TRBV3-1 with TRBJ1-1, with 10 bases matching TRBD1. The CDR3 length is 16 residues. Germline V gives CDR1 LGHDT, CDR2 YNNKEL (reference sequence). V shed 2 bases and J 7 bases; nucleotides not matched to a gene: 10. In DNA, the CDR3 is TGTGCCAGCAGCCAACGACGTCCGGGACAGGGGCTTGAAGCTTTCTTT. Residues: CASSQRRPGQGLEAFF. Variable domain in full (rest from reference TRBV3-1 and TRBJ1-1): DTAVSQTPKYLVTQMGNDKSIKCEQNLGHDTMYWYKQDSKKFLKIMFSYNNKELIINETVPNRFSPKSPDKAHLNLHINSLELGDSAVYFCASSQRRPGQGLEAFFGQGTRLTVV.

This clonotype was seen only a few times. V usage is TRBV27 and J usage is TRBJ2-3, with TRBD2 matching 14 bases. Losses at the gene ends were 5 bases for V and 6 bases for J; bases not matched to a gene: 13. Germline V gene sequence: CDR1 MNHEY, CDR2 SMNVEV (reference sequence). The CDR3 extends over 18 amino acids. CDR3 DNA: TGTGCCAGCAGTAGACGACTAGCGGGAGGGAATAAATGGGATACGCAGTATTTT. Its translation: CASSRRLAGGNKWDTQYF.

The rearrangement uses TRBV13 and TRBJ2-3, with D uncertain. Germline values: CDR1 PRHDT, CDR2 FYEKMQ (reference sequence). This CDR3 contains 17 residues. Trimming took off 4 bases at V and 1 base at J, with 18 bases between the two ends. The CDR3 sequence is CASSSNLPNRGTDTQYF. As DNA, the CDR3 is TGTGCCAGCAGCTCCAACCTCCCCAACAGAGGCACAGATACGCAGTATTTT. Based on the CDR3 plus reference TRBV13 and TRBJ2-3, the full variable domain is AAGVIQSPRHLIKEKRETATLKCYPIPRHDTVYWYQQGPGQDPQFLISFYEKMQSDKGSIPDRFSAQQFSDYHSELNMSSLELGDSALYFCASSSNLPNRGTDTQYFGPGTRLTVL.

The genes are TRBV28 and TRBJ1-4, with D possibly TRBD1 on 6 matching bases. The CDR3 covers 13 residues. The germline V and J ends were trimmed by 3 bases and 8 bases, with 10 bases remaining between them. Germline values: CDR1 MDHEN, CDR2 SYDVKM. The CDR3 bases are TGTGCCAGCAGTTTGTACACAGGGGAAAAACTGTTTTTT. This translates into CASSLYTGEKLFF.

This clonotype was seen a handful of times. The DNA of the CDR3 is TGCAGTGCTAAATCTGGACTAGCCAACACCGGGGAGCTGTTTTTT. Encoded protein: CSAKSGLANTGELFF. The J gene is TRBJ2-2, the V gene TRBV20-1, with TRBD2 identical over 8 bases. The germline V gene encodes CDR1 DFQATT and CDR2 SNEGSKA (reference sequence). CDR3 size: 15 residues. Trimming at V came to 4 bases and at J to 2 bases, leaving 6 bases not matched to a gene.

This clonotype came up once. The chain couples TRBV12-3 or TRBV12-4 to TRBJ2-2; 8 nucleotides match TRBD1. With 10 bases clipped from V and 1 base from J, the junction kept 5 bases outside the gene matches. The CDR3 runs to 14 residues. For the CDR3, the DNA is TGTGCCACATCCGGGACAGGGAACACCGGGGAGCTGTTTTTT. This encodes CATSGTGNTGELFF.

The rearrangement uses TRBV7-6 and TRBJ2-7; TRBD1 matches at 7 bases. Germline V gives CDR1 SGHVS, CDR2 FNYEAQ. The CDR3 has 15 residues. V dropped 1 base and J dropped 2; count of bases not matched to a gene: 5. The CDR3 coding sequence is TGTGCCAGCAGCTTAGGAGAGACAGGGACCTACGAGCAGTACTTC. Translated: CASSLGETGTYEQYF.

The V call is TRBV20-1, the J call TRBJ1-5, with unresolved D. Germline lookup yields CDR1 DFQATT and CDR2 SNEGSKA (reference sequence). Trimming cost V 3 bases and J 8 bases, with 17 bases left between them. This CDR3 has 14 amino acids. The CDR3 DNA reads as TGCAGTGCTAGGTGGGGTTCGGGTTATAAGCCCCAGCATTTT. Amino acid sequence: CSARWGSGYKPQHF.

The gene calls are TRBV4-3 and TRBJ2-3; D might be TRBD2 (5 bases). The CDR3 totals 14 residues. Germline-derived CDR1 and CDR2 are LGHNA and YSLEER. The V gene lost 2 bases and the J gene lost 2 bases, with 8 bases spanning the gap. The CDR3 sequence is CASSQKRYTDTQYF. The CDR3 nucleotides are TGCGCCAGCAGCCAAAAGCGGTACACAGATACGCAGTATTTT.

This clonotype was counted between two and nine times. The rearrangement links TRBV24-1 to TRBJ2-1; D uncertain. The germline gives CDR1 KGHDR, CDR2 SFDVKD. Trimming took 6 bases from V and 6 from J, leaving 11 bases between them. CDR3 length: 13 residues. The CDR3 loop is CATSLRSPNEQFF. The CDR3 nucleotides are TGTGCCACCAGTTTAAGAAGCCCCAATGAGCAGTTCTTC.

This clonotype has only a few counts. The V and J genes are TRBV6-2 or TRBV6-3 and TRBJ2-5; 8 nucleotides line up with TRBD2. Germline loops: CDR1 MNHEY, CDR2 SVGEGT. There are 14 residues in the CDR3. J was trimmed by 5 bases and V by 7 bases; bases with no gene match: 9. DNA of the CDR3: TGTGCCAGCAAAGGAGCGGGGGTGGGGGAGACCCAGTACTTC. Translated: CASKGAGVGETQYF.

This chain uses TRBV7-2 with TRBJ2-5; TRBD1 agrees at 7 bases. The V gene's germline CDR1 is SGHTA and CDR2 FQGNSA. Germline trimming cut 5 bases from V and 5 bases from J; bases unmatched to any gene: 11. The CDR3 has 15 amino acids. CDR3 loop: CASSLGTVVRETQYF. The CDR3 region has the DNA TGTGCCAGCAGCCTAGGGACAGTGGTCAGGGAGACCCAGTACTTC.

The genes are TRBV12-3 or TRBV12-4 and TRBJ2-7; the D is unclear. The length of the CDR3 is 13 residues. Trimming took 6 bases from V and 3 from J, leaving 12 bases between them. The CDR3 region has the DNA TGTGCCAGCAGCCGCGTGGTAGACTACGAGCAGTACTTC. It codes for CASSRVVDYEQYF.

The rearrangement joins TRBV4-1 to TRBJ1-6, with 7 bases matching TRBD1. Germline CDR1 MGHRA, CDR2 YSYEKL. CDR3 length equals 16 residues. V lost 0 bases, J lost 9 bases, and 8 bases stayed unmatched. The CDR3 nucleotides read TGCGCCAGCAGCCAAGAAGGGACAGTCCGTTCTTCACCCCTCCACTTT. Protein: CASSQEGTVRSSPLHF.

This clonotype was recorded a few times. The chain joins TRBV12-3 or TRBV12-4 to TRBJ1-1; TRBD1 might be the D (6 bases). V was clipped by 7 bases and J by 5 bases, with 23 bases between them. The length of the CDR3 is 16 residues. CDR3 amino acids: CASTDPGGAEGTEAFF. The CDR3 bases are TGTGCCAGCACCGACCCGGGGGGCGCAGAGGGGACTGAAGCTTTCTTT.

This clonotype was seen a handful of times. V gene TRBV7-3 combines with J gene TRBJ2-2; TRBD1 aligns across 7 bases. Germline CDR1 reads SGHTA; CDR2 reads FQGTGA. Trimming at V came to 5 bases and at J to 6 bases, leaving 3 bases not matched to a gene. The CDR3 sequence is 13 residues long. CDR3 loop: CASSTTGSGELFF. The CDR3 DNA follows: TGTGCCAGCAGCACGACAGGGTCCGGGGAGCTGTTTTTT.

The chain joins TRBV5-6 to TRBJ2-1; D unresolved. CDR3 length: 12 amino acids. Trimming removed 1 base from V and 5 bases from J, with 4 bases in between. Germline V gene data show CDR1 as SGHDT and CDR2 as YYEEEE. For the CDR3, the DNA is TGTGCCAGCAGCTTGATCAACAATGAGCAGTTCTTC. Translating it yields CASSLINNEQFF.

This CDR3 is CASTSRVSYNEQFF. The DNA for the CDR3 is TGCGCCAGCACCTCGAGGGTCTCCTACAATGAGCAGTTCTTC. The chain joins TRBV5-1 to TRBJ2-1, with D possibly matching TRBD2 (5 bases). The germline V and J ends were trimmed by 6 bases and 0 bases, with 10 bases remaining between them. Germline V gene lookup returns CDR1 SGHRS and CDR2 YFSETQ. The CDR3 contains 14 residues.

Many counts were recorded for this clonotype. The CDR3 sequence: CASGHSVGDTQYF. The DNA of the CDR3 is TGTGCCAGCGGACATTCAGTGGGGGATACGCAGTATTTT. The chain is built from TRBV12-3 or TRBV12-4 and TRBJ2-3, with D perhaps matching TRBD1 (5 bases). The CDR3 extends over 13 amino acids. Trimming cost V 8 bases and J 6 bases, with 15 bases left between them.

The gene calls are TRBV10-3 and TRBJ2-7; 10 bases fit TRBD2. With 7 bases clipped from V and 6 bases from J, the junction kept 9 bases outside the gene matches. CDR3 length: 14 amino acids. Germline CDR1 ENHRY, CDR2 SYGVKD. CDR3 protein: CAITPGTSEGEQYF. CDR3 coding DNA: TGTGCCATCACCCCGGGGACTAGCGAGGGCGAGCAGTACTTC.